The 24 T cell receptor beta chains listed next were all sequenced from one sample in a study of shared clonotypes between healthy human individuals. This table comes from immunoSEQ multiplex PCR, and its TCRdb copy is limited to in-frame clones, with some not included. Found here are about 1.5 million clones, 95% to 99% of them singletons; the top ten hold roughly 0.4%. The sample taken for sequencing was naive CD4+ T cells sorted from blood. The subset is: CD45RA+ positively selected. These receptors were taken from a man aged 25 to 40 in good health.

The chain couples TRBV5-1 to TRBJ2-1; 10 nucleotides agree with TRBD2. Unmatched junction bases numbered 11, after V lost 3 bases and J lost 8 bases. Germline loops: CDR1 SGHRS, CDR2 YFSETQ. This CDR3 has 16 amino acids. The CDR3 here is CASSSTGSGRVHEQFF. In DNA form, the CDR3 reads TGCGCCAGCAGCTCCACGGGGAGCGGGAGGGTGCATGAGCAGTTCTTC.

V is TRBV5-1 and J is TRBJ1-4, with D possibly TRBD1 on 5 matching bases. The germline V gene encodes CDR1 SGHRS and CDR2 YFSETQ. CDR3 size: 14 residues. The V gene lost 4 bases and the J gene lost 7 bases, with 14 bases spanning the gap. DNA for the CDR3: TGCGCCAGCAGCCCGGGGCCAACTGTTGAAAAACTGTTTTTT. It is translated as CASSPGPTVEKLFF.

This clone has a single count. The genes are TRBV5-1 and TRBJ2-7; possible D gene TRBD1, 6 bases. CDR3 length: 16 residues. The V gene lost 7 bases and the J gene lost 2 bases, with 22 bases spanning the gap. The germline V gene has CDR1 SGHRS and CDR2 YFSETQ. CDR3 nucleotide sequence: TGCGCCAGCCCCGACAGAGGGACAAACGTCACCTACGAGCAGTACTTC. It yields the protein CASPDRGTNVTYEQYF.

This clone was picked up one time. The CDR3 region has the DNA TGTGCCAGTAGTAGAATGGAATTTCAGACAACTAATGAAAAACTGTTTTTT. Residues: CASSRMEFQTTNEKLFF. The rearrangement uses TRBV19 and TRBJ1-4, with unresolved D. V dropped 4 bases and J dropped 0 bases, with 15 bases sitting between them. CDR1 and CDR2 from the germline V gene are LNHDA and SQIVND (reference sequence). The CDR3 length is 17 residues.

This clone is a singleton in its sample. The V gene is TRBV7-8, the J gene TRBJ1-3, with TRBD1 matching 8 bases. Per the germline V gene, CDR1 is SGHVS and CDR2 is FQNEAQ. CDR3 length: 17 amino acids. V trimming: 5 bases; J trimming: 0 bases; junction bases outside the gene matches: 9. The CDR3 spells CASSRGDRLNSGNTIYF. The CDR3 DNA is TGTGCCAGCAGCCGAGGGGACAGGCTCAACTCTGGAAACACCATATATTTT.

This chain connects TRBV7-8 to TRBJ2-2; D gene uncertain. The germline V gene encodes CDR1 SGHVS and CDR2 FQNEAQ. The CDR3 runs to 16 residues. Trimming removed 3 bases at V and 0 bases at J, with 11 bases between. This CDR3 reads CASSLYRSANTGELFF. The CDR3 bases are TGTGCCAGCAGCTTGTATAGATCTGCGAACACCGGGGAGCTGTTTTTT.

This clone was seen a single time. The chain is built from TRBV7-2 and TRBJ2-3; no clear D. The CDR3 extends over 16 amino acids. The germline V gene has CDR1 SGHTA and CDR2 FQGNSA. The germline V and J ends were trimmed by 7 bases and 1 base, with 18 bases remaining between them. The chain's CDR3 is CASTPAPRGRTDTQYF. The CDR3 DNA follows: TGTGCCAGCACCCCAGCCCCCCGCGGTCGCACAGATACGCAGTATTTT.

The chain combines TRBV6-6 with TRBJ1-5; no clear D gene. The CDR3 is made up of 13 amino acids. V gave up 4 bases and J gave up 5 bases, with 9 bases separating them. The V gene's germline CDR1 is MNHNY and CDR2 SVGAGI (reference sequence). CDR3 DNA sequence: TGTGCCAGCAGTTTCACAAGTGATCAGCCCCAGCATTTT. Translating it yields CASSFTSDQPQHF.

The chain is built from TRBV6-6 and TRBJ2-7; possible D gene TRBD1, 5 bases. Trimming pared 5 bases from V and 7 bases from J, leaving 9 bases between. This CDR3 comprises 11 residues. The V gene's germline CDR1 is MNHNY and CDR2 SVGAGI (reference sequence). The CDR3 DNA reads as TGTGCCAGCAGTCCTGGGGCTGAGCAGTACTTC. This codes for CASSPGAEQYF.

In regard to this clone: Other DNA sequences in the sample encode the same CDR3. The V and J genes are TRBV9 and TRBJ1-5; D is ambiguous. V was cut by 1 base and J by 6 bases, with 8 bases left in between. CDR1 is SGDLS and CDR2 is YYNGEE in the germline V gene. The CDR3 spans 13 residues. The CDR3 coding sequence is TGTGCCAGCAGCGTAACTGGCGGTCAGCCCCAGCATTTT. Encoded protein: CASSVTGGQPQHF.

This rearrangement joins TRBV13 to TRBJ2-3; D is uncertain. Germline CDR1 is PRHDT and CDR2 is FYEKMQ (reference sequence). The CDR3 totals 10 residues. Trimming stripped 7 bases from V and 4 bases from J, with 3 bases between. The CDR3 protein is CASNSDTQYF. The CDR3 nucleotides are TGTGCCAGCAATTCAGATACGCAGTATTTT. The full variable domain, completed using reference TRBV13 and TRBJ2-3, is AAGVIQSPRHLIKEKRETATLKCYPIPRHDTVYWYQQGPGQDPQFLISFYEKMQSDKGSIPDRFSAQQFSDYHSELNMSSLELGDSALYFCASNSDTQYFGPGTRLTVL.

V usage is TRBV7-2 and J usage is TRBJ1-1, with D hard to call. V lost 5 bases to trimming and J lost 1 base, with 11 bases between them. Germline CDR1 SGHTA, CDR2 FQGNSA. This CDR3 spans 14 amino acids. CDR3 sequence reads: CASSGGSRNTEAFF. CDR3 nucleotides: TGTGCCAGCAGCGGCGGGAGCCGGAACACTGAAGCTTTCTTT.

Here the CDR3 reads CASSSHGGTSVEQYF. The CDR3 DNA is TGTGCCAGCAGTTCCCATGGCGGCACCTCTGTCGAGCAGTACTTC. The gene calls are TRBV28 and TRBJ2-7; no definite D call. The CDR3 is 15 residues long. Germline CDR1 reads MDHEN; CDR2 reads SYDVKM. The V end was cut by 4 bases, the J end by 6 bases, with 19 bases between.

The chain recombines TRBV5-4 with TRBJ2-1; D is perhaps TRBD2 (5 bases). In germline, CDR1 is SGHNT, CDR2 YYREEE (reference sequence). Trimming removed 4 bases at V and 5 bases at J, with 16 bases between. The CDR3 extends over 15 amino acids. The CDR3 spells CASSRTFSGNNEQFF. The CDR3 bases are TGTGCCAGCAGCCGCACCTTCTCCGGGAACAATGAGCAGTTCTTC.

The chain uses TRBV28 and TRBJ2-1, with TRBD2 matching 10 bases. The CDR3 sequence is 16 residues long. The V gene's germline CDR1 is MDHEN and CDR2 SYDVKM. Trimming took 6 bases from V and 10 from J; bases not matched to a gene: 15. CDR3 protein: CASRPTSGIFVFEQFF. CDR3 nucleotides: TGTGCCAGCAGGCCAACTAGCGGGATCTTTGTTTTCGAGCAGTTCTTC.

The chain combines TRBV19 with TRBJ1-2; 9 bases align to TRBD1. This CDR3 is 15 amino acids long. Germline V gene data show CDR1 as LNHDA and CDR2 as SQIVND (reference sequence). V lost 3 bases and J lost 4; bases outside the gene matches: 6. The CDR3, as DNA: TGTGCCAGTAGTATTTGGCCGGGACAGGGCTATGGCTACACCTTC. Translating it yields CASSIWPGQGYGYTF.

In its sample, this clone was seen once. The chain uses TRBV18 and TRBJ2-1, with 10 bases fitting TRBD1. The germline gives CDR1 KGHSH, CDR2 LQKENI. J lost 9 bases, V lost 4 bases, and 9 bases had no gene match. CDR3 length: 15 amino acids. CDR3 DNA: TGTGCCAGCTCACAGGGGACAGGGGTAGGTTCTGAGCAGTTCTTC. This gives the protein CASSQGTGVGSEQFF.

The chain recombines TRBV25-1 with TRBJ2-3, with a possible D match to TRBD2 (5 bases). Trimming removed 3 bases at V and 0 bases at J, with 7 bases between. Germline CDR1 reads MGHDK; CDR2 reads SYGVNS. This CDR3 has 14 amino acids. CDR3 nucleotide sequence: TGTGCCAGCAGTGATCCTAGCAGCACAGATACGCAGTATTTT. Its translation is CASSDPSSTDTQYF.

About this clone: At the DNA level, this CDR3 is encoded by other sequences in the same sample as well. V is TRBV4-1 and J is TRBJ2-7, with unresolved D. Per the germline V gene, CDR1 is MGHRA and CDR2 is YSYEKL. Trimming cost V 1 base and J 1 base, with 5 bases left between them. The CDR3 loop spans 13 amino acids. The CDR3 loop reads CASSQGFSYEQYF. The CDR3 DNA reads as TGCGCCAGCAGCCAAGGCTTTTCCTACGAGCAGTACTTC.

The rearrangement joins TRBV11-2 to TRBJ2-7, with TRBD1 as a possible D gene (5 bases). Germline V gives CDR1 SGHAT, CDR2 FQNNGV. Trimming pared 2 bases from V and 9 bases from J, leaving 14 bases between. The CDR3 covers 13 residues. The CDR3 sequence is CASSLRDSHGQYF. The CDR3 DNA reads as TGTGCCAGCAGCTTACGAGACAGCCACGGGCAGTACTTC.

CDR3 bases: TGTGCCAGCAGTTCTTTAGCGGGGGCTAGCTCCTACGAGCAGTACTTC. Translating it yields CASSSLAGASSYEQYF. The chain recombines TRBV6-5 with TRBJ2-7, with TRBD2 matching over 9 bases. Germline CDR1 reads MNHEY; CDR2 reads SVGAGI. V shed 4 bases and J 0 bases; nucleotides not matched to a gene: 7. The CDR3 consists of 16 residues.

In this sample, this clone turned up once. The chain's CDR3 is CASSIRRRTGLGNTIYF. CDR3 DNA: TGTGCCAGCAGCATTAGACGACGGACAGGGTTAGGAAACACCATATATTTT. The chain recombines TRBV11-2 with TRBJ1-3, with TRBD1 identical over 8 bases. The CDR3 extends over 17 amino acids. CDR1 SGHAT and CDR2 FQNNGV come from the germline V gene. The V and J ends lost 5 bases and 4 bases, in that order; junction bases with no gene match: 13.

This chain links TRBV6-1 with TRBJ1-2; TRBD1 aligns across 8 bases. Germline V gives CDR1 MNHNS, CDR2 SASEGT. V lost 7 bases, J lost 8 bases, and 12 bases stayed unmatched. The CDR3 extends over 14 amino acids. Written as DNA, the CDR3 is TGTGCCAGCAAACTACCCCAGGGGGCAGGAGGCTACACCTTC. It codes for CASKLPQGAGGYTF.

The rearrangement joins TRBV5-1 to TRBJ2-1; 7 bases line up with TRBD2. Germline CDR1 reads SGHRS; CDR2 reads YFSETQ. Trimming cost V 0 bases and J 8 bases; bases outside gene matches: 11. This CDR3 has 16 residues. The DNA of the CDR3 is TGCGCCAGCAGCTTGGCGCATGGCGGCGGGAGCGATGAGCAGTTCTTC. Its protein product is CASSLAHGGGSDEQFF.